The following is a T cell receptor beta chain sequence with its context. Its specificity is not known. This CDR3 contains 16 residues. The V end lost 2 bases, the J end lost 0 bases, and 11 bases lay between the germline ends. Germline V gene lookup returns CDR1 SGHNT and CDR2 YENEEA. These data originate in a study of cytomegalovirus exposure and HLA in healthy donors. In the study overall: A prior analysis found about 110 million unique TCR beta sequences from 150 million to 200 million T cells. Regarding the study as a whole: The productive fraction for most TCR beta V segments was about 87% or about 30% in an earlier analysis. In a later analysis, productive TCRs from donors in an Asian-associated ancestry cluster reportedly carried fewer N-insertions than the cohort mean.

Primers for the PCR totalled 60 Vbeta and 13 Jbeta. Generated by immunoSEQ multiplex PCR, the TCRdb table keeps only in-frame clones and is missing some. The sample holds 74,000 or so clones, 75% to 85% seen once. The donors (healthy individuals) were bone marrow donors. This receptor was identified in a man between 45 and 60 years old in good health and CMV-seropositive. Material: PBMCs. V usage is TRBV11-3 and J usage is TRBJ1-3, with D unresolved. CDR3 residues: CASSLSSWDSGNTIYF. The CDR3 DNA reads TGTGCCAGCAGCTTATCTAGCTGGGACTCTGGAAACACCATATATTTT.